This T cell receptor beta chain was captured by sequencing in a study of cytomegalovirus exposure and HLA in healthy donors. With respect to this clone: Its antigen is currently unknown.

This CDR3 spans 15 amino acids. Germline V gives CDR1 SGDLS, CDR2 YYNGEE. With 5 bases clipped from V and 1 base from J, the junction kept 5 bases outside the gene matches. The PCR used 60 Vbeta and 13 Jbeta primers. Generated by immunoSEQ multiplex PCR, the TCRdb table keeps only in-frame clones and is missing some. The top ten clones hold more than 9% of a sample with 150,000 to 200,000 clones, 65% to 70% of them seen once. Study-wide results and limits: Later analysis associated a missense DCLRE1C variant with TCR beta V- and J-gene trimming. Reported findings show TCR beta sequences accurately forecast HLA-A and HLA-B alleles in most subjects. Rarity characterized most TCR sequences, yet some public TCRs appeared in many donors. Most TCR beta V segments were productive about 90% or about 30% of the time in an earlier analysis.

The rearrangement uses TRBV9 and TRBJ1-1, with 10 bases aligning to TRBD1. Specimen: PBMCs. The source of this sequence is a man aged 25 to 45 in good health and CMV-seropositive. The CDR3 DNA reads TGTGCCAGCAGGGGGACAGGGGTTGAGAACACTGAAGCTTTCTTT. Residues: CASRGTGVENTEAFF.